The clone carrying this T cell receptor (beta chain) was detected ten times or more. Its target is not known. This entry comes from a study of T-cell reconstitution after alpha-beta-depleted transplantation in children. General observations from the study: Several hundred expanded graft clones reportedly were the source of alpha-beta T cells about two months after transplant. A year post-transplant, T-cell counts and diversity derived mostly from newly produced T cells. At day 60, the high TCRbeta diversity found in some patients originated from recipient T cells and thymic progenitors that had survived.

The CDR3 extends over 15 amino acids. V dropped 4 bases and J dropped 2 bases, with 15 bases sitting between them. From germline, CDR1 is SGHRS and CDR2 YFSETQ. The library targeted TCRbeta and was prepared with unique molecular identifiers. From the PCR reads, TCRdb called clonotypes with MiXCR, one entry per CDR3 protein. The table includes 490,000 or so distinct CDR3 sequences, under 12% detected once. The rearrangement uses TRBV5-1 and TRBJ1-2, with a weak D call TRBD1 (6 bases). The TCR comes from a child aged 2 to 15 with inherited bone marrow failure, due to receive a stem cell transplant. This specimen was PBMCs, taken before TCRalphabeta/CD19-depleted stem cell transplant. This CDR3 is CASSTGQHLNYGYTF. The CDR3 coding sequence is TGCGCCAGCAGCACAGGACAGCACCTCAACTATGGCTACACCTTC.